This T cell receptor beta chain was recovered during a study of blood T cell repertoires in COVID-19. V shed 7 bases, J shed 1 base, and the junction held 9 bases outside the gene matches. The germline V gene encodes CDR1 MNHEY and CDR2 SVGAGI. CDR3 size: 15 residues. Participant-given clinical history determined each cohort assignment. The repertoire was sequenced with immunoSEQ multiplex PCR; TCRdb's copy has only in-frame clones and lacks some. The sample consists of about 150,000 clones, approximately 78% of them appearing once. J is TRBJ1-1 and V is TRBV6-5; TRBD1 matches 7 bases. Sequenced material: PBMCs or T cells enriched from blood (not recorded which). This TCR derives from a woman in her forties or fifties who had recovered from COVID-19. The CDR3 reads CASIPTGKGNTEAFF. In nucleotides, the CDR3 is TGTGCCAGCATCCCGACAGGGAAGGGGAACACTGAAGCTTTCTTT.